These 24 T cell receptor beta chains originate from one sample sequenced in a study of blood T cells in healthy people across ages. Then a second PCR, running about 6 to 11 cycles, was carried out with a sample-barcoded 5' primer and a J-beta primer mix. Each CDR3 protein gets one entry after TCRdb re-called the 5' RACE reads with MiXCR. The sample contains about 510,000 distinct CDR3 sequences, about 25% of which appear only once. These data also formed part of another study, on T cells of mothers and their children.

The sample consisted of blood. Every receptor here comes from a boy between 2 and 10 years old in good health.

The chain couples TRBV5-1 to TRBJ2-2; possible D gene TRBD2, 5 bases. Trimming took 7 bases from V and 3 from J, leaving 10 bases between them. The CDR3 is 13 amino acids. The germline CDR1 and CDR2 sequences are SGHRS and YFSETQ. Here the CDR3 reads CASQTRDTGELFF. In DNA, the CDR3 is TGCGCCAGCCAAACGAGGGACACCGGGGAGCTGTTTTTT.

The rearrangement links TRBV12-5 to TRBJ1-5; 8 nucleotides align to TRBD1. Germline lookup yields CDR1 LGHNT and CDR2 FRNRAP. CDR3 length equals 17 residues. The V segment lost 2 bases and the J segment 0 bases; nucleotides outside the gene matches: 6. CDR3 residues: CASGLYRGSPSNQPQHF. The CDR3 coding sequence is TGTGCTAGTGGTTTGTACAGGGGGTCCCCTAGCAATCAGCCCCAGCATTTT.

This clonotype showed up just a few times. The chain uses TRBV7-9 and TRBJ1-2, with 11 bases identical to TRBD1. The V gene's germline CDR1 is SEHNR and CDR2 FQNEAQ (reference sequence). CDR3 size: 15 residues. The V and J ends lost 1 base and 8 bases, in that order; junction bases with no gene match: 6. CDR3 coding DNA: TGTGCCAGCAGCTTAGGGGGGACAGGGGGGACGGGCTACACCTTC. Its translation is CASSLGGTGGTGYTF.

This clonotype occurred once. V and J are TRBV19 and TRBJ1-5, with 8 bases lining up with TRBD1. The junction had 8 bases not matched to a gene; V was cut back by 5 bases and J by 5 bases. CDR1 LNHDA and CDR2 SQIVND come from the germline V gene (reference sequence). There are 15 residues in the CDR3. The chain's CDR3 is CASSQGTGEHQPQHF. CDR3 coding DNA: TGTGCCAGTAGTCAAGGGACAGGAGAACATCAGCCCCAGCATTTT.

This clonotype was observed a few times. V and J are TRBV12-3 or TRBV12-4 and TRBJ2-7; D is possibly TRBD1 (5 bases). The CDR3 is made up of 14 amino acids. Trimming pared 4 bases from V and 2 bases from J, leaving 12 bases between. CDR3 sequence reads: CASSSPDNAYEQYV. The CDR3 DNA follows: TGTGCCAGCAGTTCCCCGGACAACGCCTACGAGCAGTACGTC.

This clonotype came up a few times. V and J are TRBV11-2 and TRBJ1-1; D unclear. Trimming took off 5 bases at V and 5 bases at J, with 15 bases between the two ends. CDR3 length: 14 amino acids. Germline V gene sequence: CDR1 SGHAT, CDR2 FQNNGV. The CDR3 is CASSRTGIGTEAFF. CDR3 coding DNA: TGTGCCAGCAGCCGGACCGGGATAGGGACTGAAGCTTTCTTT.

The chain combines TRBV5-1 with TRBJ2-5; D may correspond to TRBD1 or TRBD2 (5 bases each). CDR1 SGHRS and CDR2 YFSETQ come from the germline V gene. V was clipped by 3 bases and J by 5 bases, with 20 bases between them. The CDR3 covers 16 residues. The CDR3 DNA follows: TGCGCCAGCAGCTCCTCCTTTGGGGGTCTATTGGAGACCCAGTACTTC. Amino acid sequence: CASSSSFGGLLETQYF.

This clonotype was counted only a few times. The rearrangement uses TRBV6-5 and TRBJ2-3; D unresolved. The CDR3 has 13 residues. Trimming shortened V by 10 bases and J by 5 bases, and 16 bases separated the two germline ends. Germline V gene sequence: CDR1 MNHEY, CDR2 SVGAGI. Here the CDR3 reads CATQSLVQDTQYF. Here the CDR3 DNA reads TGTGCCACCCAATCTCTTGTGCAAGATACGCAGTATTTT.

This clonotype was seen only a few times. V and J are TRBV7-3 and TRBJ2-5, with 9 bases matching TRBD1. The length of the CDR3 is 17 residues. CDR1 and CDR2 (germline): SGHTA, FQGTGA. V shed 0 bases and J 1 base; nucleotides not matched to a gene: 6. In DNA form, the CDR3 reads TGTGCCAGCAGCTTAACGGGGGGGACAGGGATCCAAGAGACCCAGTACTTC. This encodes CASSLTGGTGIQETQYF.

This clonotype turned up a few times. The chain couples TRBV20-1 to TRBJ2-7; 10 bases line up with TRBD2. V trimming: 0 bases; J trimming: 1 base; junction bases outside the gene matches: 9. The germline gives CDR1 DFQATT, CDR2 SNEGSKA (reference sequence). The CDR3 length is 17 residues. The CDR3 DNA reads as TGCAGTGCTAGAGATCTGGCTAGCGGGAGTCTTTCCTACGAGCAGTACTTC. It specifies CSARDLASGSLSYEQYF.

V is TRBV6-1 and J is TRBJ1-2; 9 bases agree with TRBD1. The CDR3 extends over 13 amino acids. V gave up 6 bases and J gave up 6 bases; unmatched junction bases: 5. Germline V gene data show CDR1 as MNHNS and CDR2 as SASEGT. CDR3 bases: TGTGCCAGCAGCACAGGGGGCTCGAATGGCTACACCTTC. Protein product: CASSTGGSNGYTF.

The table lists this clonotype with many counts. V is TRBV7-2 and J is TRBJ2-5, with 11 bases matching TRBD1. Germline V gives CDR1 SGHTA, CDR2 FQGNSA. With V trimmed by 5 bases and J by 3 bases, 8 bases remained unmatched. The CDR3 runs to 16 residues. CDR3 bases: TGTGCCAGCAGCCCTCCGGGACAGGGGGGAAAAGAGACCCAGTACTTC. This sequence encodes CASSPPGQGGKETQYF.

This clonotype was observed a single time. The chain links TRBV9 to TRBJ2-3; 11 positions match TRBD2. The CDR3 is 16 residues long. J gave up 1 base and V 0 bases, and 1 base lay outside the gene matches. CDR1 and CDR2 (germline): SGDLS, YYNGEE. CDR3 bases: TGTGCCAGCAGCGTAGAACTAGCGGGGGGCACAGATACGCAGTATTTT. Translating it yields CASSVELAGGTDTQYF.

Many counts were recorded for this clonotype. V usage is TRBV20-1 and J usage is TRBJ2-5, with TRBD2 matching over 9 bases. The J call is uncertain, as TRBJ2-1 better fits the DNA end. This CDR3 contains 16 residues. Germline V gene sequence: CDR1 DFQATT, CDR2 SNEGSKA (reference sequence). The CDR3 DNA reads TGCAGTGCCGATCTTAGTTCTAGCGGGACACACAATGAGCAGTTCTTC. Translation: CSADLSSSGTHNEQFF.

The chain couples TRBV10-2 to TRBJ1-2; D gene unclear. CDR1 is WSHSY, CDR2 SAAADI, per germline. This CDR3 is built from 12 residues. V was clipped by 3 bases and J by 7 bases, with 9 bases between them. The CDR3 nucleotides are TGCGCCAGCAGTGACGAGGGAGGTGGCTACACCTTC. Translated, it gives CASSDEGGGYTF.

This clonotype turned up a few times. The chain is built from TRBV12-3 or TRBV12-4 and TRBJ1-3; unclear D gene. Trimming left V 2 bases short and J 5 bases short, with 4 bases between. The CDR3 contains 12 residues. This chain's CDR3 is CASSLRRNTIYF. In DNA form, the CDR3 reads TGTGCCAGCAGTTTAAGGCGAAACACCATATATTTT.

This rearrangement joins TRBV12-3 or TRBV12-4 to TRBJ1-6, with 9 bases aligning to TRBD1. The CDR3 contains 14 residues. V was clipped by 6 bases and J by 10 bases; unmatched bases: 7. The DNA of the CDR3 is TGTGCCAGCAGCCACAGGGGGCAAGGATCACCCCTCCACTTT. Translating gives CASSHRGQGSPLHF.

There are a few counts of this clonotype. The chain carries TRBV20-1 and TRBJ2-3; TRBD2 agrees at 13 bases. V shed 1 base and J 5 bases; nucleotides not matched to a gene: 3. This CDR3 has 15 amino acids. CDR1 and CDR2 (germline): DFQATT, SNEGSKA (reference sequence). CDR3 sequence reads: CSARGLAGGGDTQYF. The CDR3 DNA reads as TGCAGTGCTAGAGGACTAGCGGGGGGTGGAGATACGCAGTATTTT.

This sequence joins TRBV12-3 or TRBV12-4 and TRBJ1-2; 10 positions match TRBD1. V shed 8 bases, J shed 0 bases, and the junction held 12 bases outside the gene matches. CDR3 length: 17 residues. Here the CDR3 reads CASGTTGGDEANYGYTF. The CDR3 DNA follows: TGTGCCAGCGGGACGACAGGGGGCGACGAAGCTAACTATGGCTACACCTTC.

This clonotype was observed a handful of times. The chain recombines TRBV12-3 or TRBV12-4 with TRBJ1-1; D gene unclear. The CDR3 extends over 13 amino acids. V was shortened by 3 bases and J by 5 bases, with 10 bases between the two germline ends. CDR3 nucleotides: TGTGCCAGCAGTTTTGGGGTCGGAACTGAAGCTTTCTTT. This translates into CASSFGVGTEAFF.

This chain joins TRBV5-5 and TRBJ2-5; the match to TRBD1 covers 8 bases. V shed 4 bases and J 1 base; nucleotides not matched to a gene: 6. The CDR3 contains 15 residues. Germline values: CDR1 SGHKS, CDR2 YYEKEE (reference sequence). The CDR3 DNA reads TGTGCCAGCAGCCGGCTGGGACAGGCCCAAGAGACCCAGTACTTC. Translating it yields CASSRLGQAQETQYF.

The chain is built from TRBV12-3 or TRBV12-4 and TRBJ1-3; D is uncertain. This CDR3 contains 14 residues. V dropped 2 bases and J dropped 2 bases, with 7 bases sitting between them. DNA of the CDR3: TGTGCCAGCAGTTTATGGGAAACTGGAAACACCATATATTTT. Translating gives CASSLWETGNTIYF.

The J gene is TRBJ2-3, the V gene TRBV6-2 or TRBV6-3; TRBD2 agrees at 8 bases. The CDR3 length is 15 residues. J gave up 10 bases and V 0 bases, and 9 bases lay outside the gene matches. Germline V gene lookup returns CDR1 MNHEY and CDR2 SVGEGT. The CDR3 DNA sequence: TGTGCCAGCAGTTACTCGAGACTAGCGTCGATCTCGCAGTATTTT. It translates to CASSYSRLASISQYF.

This clonotype showed up many times. The rearrangement links TRBV21-1 to TRBJ2-5; the table's D call of TRBD2 was not tested on the DNA. TRBV21-1 has pseudogene status. This CDR3 region has 22 residues. The CDR3 sequence is CASSNEAGGPRWSRNAAETQYF. In nucleotides, the CDR3 is TGTGCCAGCAGCAATGAAGCGGGGGGCCCTAGATGGTCCAGAAATGCAGCGGAGACCCAGTACTTC.